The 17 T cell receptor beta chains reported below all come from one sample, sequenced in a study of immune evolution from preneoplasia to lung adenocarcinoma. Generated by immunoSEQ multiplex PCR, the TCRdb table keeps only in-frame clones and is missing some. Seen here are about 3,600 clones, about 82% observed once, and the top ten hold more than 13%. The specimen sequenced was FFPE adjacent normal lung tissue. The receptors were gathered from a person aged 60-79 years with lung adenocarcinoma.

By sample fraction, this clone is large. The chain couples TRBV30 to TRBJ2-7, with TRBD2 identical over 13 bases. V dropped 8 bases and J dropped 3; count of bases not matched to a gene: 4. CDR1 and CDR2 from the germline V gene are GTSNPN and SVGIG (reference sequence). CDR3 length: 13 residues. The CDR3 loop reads CAGRTSGSYEQYF. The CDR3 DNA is TGTGCCGGAAGGACTAGCGGGAGCTACGAGCAGTACTTC.

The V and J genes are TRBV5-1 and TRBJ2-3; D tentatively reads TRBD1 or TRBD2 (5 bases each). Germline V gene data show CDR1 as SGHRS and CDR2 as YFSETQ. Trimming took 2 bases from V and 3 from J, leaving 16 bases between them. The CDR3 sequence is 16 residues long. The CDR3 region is CASSLQEVGGTDTQYF. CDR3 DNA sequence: TGCGCCAGCAGCTTACAGGAGGTCGGTGGTACAGATACGCAGTATTTT.

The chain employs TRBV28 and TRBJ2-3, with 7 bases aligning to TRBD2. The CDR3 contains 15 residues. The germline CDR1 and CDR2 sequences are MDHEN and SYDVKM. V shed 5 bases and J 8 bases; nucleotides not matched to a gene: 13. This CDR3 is CASSLSGTQRGTQYF. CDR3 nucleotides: TGTGCCAGCAGTCTCTCCGGGACTCAGCGGGGTACGCAGTATTTT.

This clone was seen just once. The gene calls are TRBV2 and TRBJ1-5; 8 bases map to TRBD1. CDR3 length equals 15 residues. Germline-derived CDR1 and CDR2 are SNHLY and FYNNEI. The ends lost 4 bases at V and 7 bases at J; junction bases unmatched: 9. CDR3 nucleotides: TGTGCCAGCAGTGCCCCGCAGGGGGCACGGCAGCCCCAGCATTTT. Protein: CASSAPQGARQPQHF.

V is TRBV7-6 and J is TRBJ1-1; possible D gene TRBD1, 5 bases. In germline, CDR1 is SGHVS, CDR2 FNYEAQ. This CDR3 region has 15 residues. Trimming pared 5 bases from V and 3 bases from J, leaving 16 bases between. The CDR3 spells CASSKQGSLDTEAFF. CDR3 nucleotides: TGTGCCAGCAGCAAGCAGGGTTCCCTGGACACTGAAGCTTTCTTT. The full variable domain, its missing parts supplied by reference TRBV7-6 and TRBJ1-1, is GAGVSQSPRYKVTKRGQDVALRCDPISGHVSLYWYRQALGQGPEFLTYFNYEAQQDKSGLPNDRFSAERPEGSISTLTIQRTEQRDSAMYRCASSKQGSLDTEAFFGQGTRLTVV.

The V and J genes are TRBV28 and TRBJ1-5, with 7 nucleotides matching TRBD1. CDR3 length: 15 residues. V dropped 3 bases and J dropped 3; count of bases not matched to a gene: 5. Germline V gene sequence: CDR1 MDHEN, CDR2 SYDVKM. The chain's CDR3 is CASSLSGQNNQPQHF. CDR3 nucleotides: TGTGCCAGCAGTTTGTCGGGACAGAACAATCAGCCCCAGCATTTT.

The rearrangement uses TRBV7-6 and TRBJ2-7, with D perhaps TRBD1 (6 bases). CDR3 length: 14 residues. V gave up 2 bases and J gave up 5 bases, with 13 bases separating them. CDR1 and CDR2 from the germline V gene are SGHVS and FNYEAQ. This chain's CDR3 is CASSLQGSPNEQYF. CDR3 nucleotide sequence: TGTGCCAGCAGCTTACAGGGGTCTCCCAACGAGCAGTACTTC.

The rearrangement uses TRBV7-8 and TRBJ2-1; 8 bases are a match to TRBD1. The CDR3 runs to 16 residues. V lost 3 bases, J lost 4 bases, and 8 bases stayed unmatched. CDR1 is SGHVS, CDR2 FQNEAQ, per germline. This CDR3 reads CASSFPRTGTYNEQFF. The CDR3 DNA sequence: TGTGCCAGCAGCTTTCCGCGGACAGGGACTTACAATGAGCAGTTCTTC.

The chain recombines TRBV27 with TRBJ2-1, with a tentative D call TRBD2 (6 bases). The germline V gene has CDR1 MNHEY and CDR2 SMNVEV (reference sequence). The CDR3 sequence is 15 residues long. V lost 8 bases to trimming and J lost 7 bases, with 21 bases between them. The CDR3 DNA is TGTGCCAGCTCTGATTGGGGGGAGAAGAAGAATGAGCAGTTCTTC. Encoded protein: CASSDWGEKKNEQFF.

CDR3 loop: CAWTGDVGGYTF. Written as DNA, the CDR3 is TGTGCCTGGACGGGAGATGTTGGTGGCTACACCTTC. The rearrangement joins TRBV30 to TRBJ1-2; unclear D gene. Trimming removed 4 bases from V and 7 bases from J, with 13 bases in between. Germline V gene lookup returns CDR1 GTSNPN and CDR2 SVGIG (reference sequence). The CDR3 length is 12 residues. The entire variable domain, with the rest obtained from reference TRBV30 and TRBJ1-2, is as follows: SQTIHQWPATLVQPVGSPLSLECTVEGTSNPNLYWYRQAAGRGLQLLFYSVGIGQISSEVPQNLSASRPQDRQFILSSKKLLLSDSGFYLCAWTGDVGGYTFGSGTRLTVV.

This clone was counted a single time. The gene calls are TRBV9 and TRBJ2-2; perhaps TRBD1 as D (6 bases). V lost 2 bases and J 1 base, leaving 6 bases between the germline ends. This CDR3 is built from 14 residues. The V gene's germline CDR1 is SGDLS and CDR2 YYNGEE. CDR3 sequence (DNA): TGTGCCAGCAGCGTGACAGGGAACACCGGGGAGCTGTTTTTT. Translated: CASSVTGNTGELFF.

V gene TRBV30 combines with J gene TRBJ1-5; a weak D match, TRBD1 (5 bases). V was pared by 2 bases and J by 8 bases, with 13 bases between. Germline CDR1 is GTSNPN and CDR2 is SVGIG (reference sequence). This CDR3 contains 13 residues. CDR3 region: CAWSHSSGEPQHF. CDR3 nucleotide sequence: TGTGCCTGGAGTCATTCGTCGGGGGAGCCCCAGCATTTT.

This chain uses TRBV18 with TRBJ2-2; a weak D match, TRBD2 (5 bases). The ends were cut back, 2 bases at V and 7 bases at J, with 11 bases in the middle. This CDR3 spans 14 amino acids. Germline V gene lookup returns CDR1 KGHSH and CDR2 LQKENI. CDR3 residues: CASSPEDFSGELFF. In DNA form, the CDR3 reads TGTGCCAGCTCACCAGAGGACTTTAGCGGGGAGCTGTTTTTT.

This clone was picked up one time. The CDR3 sequence is CASSFGPRDEQYF. CDR3 coding DNA: TGTGCCAGTAGTTTCGGCCCAAGGGACGAGCAGTACTTC. The rearrangement joins TRBV19 to TRBJ2-7, with D unclear. Trimming shortened V by 5 bases and J by 5 bases, and 13 bases separated the two germline ends. CDR3 length equals 13 residues. Germline CDR1 and CDR2: LNHDA and SQIVND (reference sequence).

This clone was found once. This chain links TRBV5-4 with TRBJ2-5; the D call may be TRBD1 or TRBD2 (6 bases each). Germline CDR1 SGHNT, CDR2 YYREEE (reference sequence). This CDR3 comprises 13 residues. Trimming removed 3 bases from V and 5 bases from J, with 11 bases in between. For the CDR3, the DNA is TGTGCCAGCAGCTGGGGGGCGTGGGAGACCCAGTACTTC. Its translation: CASSWGAWETQYF.

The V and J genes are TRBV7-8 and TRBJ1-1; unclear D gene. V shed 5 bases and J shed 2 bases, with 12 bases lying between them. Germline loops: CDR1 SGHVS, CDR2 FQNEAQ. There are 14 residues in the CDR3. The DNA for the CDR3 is TGTGCCAGCAGCCGAAACGCAGTAAACACTGAAGCTTTCTTT. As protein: CASSRNAVNTEAFF.

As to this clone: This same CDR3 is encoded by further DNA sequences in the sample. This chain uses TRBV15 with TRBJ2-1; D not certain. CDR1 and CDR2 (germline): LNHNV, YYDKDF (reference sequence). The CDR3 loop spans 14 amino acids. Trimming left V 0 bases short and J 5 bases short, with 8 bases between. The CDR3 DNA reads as TGTGCCACCAGCAGAGATGGCGGCAACAATGAGCAGTTCTTC. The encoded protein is CATSRDGGNNEQFF.